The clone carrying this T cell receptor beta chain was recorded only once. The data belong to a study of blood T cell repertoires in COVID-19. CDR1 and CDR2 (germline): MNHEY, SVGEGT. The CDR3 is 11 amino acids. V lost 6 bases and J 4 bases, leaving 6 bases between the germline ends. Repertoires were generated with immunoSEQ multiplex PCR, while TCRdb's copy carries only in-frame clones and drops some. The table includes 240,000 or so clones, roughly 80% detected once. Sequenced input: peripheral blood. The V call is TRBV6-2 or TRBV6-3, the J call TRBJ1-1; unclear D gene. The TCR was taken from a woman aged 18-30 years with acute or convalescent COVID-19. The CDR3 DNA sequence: TGTGCCAGCAGCCATCGCACTGAAGCTTTCTTT. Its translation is CASSHRTEAFF.